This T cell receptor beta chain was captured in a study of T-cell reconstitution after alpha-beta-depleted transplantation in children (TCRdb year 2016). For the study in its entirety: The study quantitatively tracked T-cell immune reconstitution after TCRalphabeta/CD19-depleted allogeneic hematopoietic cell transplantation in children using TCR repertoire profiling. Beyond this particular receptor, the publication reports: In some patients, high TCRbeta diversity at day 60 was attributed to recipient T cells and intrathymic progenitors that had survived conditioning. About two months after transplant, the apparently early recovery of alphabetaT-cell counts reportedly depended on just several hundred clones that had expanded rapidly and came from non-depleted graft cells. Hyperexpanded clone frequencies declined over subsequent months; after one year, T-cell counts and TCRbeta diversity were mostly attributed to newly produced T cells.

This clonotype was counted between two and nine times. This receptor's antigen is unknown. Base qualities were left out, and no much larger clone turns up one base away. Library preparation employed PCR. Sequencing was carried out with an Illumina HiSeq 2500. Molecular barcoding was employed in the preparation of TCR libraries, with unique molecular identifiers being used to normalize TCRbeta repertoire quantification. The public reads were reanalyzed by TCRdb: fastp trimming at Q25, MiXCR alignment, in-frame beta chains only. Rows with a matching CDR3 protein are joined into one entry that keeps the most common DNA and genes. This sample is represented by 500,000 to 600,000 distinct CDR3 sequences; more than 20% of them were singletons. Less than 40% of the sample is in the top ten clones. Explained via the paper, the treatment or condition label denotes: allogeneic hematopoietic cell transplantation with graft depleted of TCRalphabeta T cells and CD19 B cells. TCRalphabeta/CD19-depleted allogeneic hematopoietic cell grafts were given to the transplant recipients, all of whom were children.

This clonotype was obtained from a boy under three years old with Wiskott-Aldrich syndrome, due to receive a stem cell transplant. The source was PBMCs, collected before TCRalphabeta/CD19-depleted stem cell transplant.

Here is the DNA: TGTGCCACCAGTGACTCTGGAGGTTTGGATGAGCAGTTCTTC. It translates as CATSDSGGLDEQFF. This chain is built from TRBV24-1 and TRBJ2-1; the D gene is perhaps TRBD2, on 5 matching bases. For CDR1 and CDR2, the germline V gene lists KGHDR and SFDVKD. Trimming removed 4 bases from V and 8 bases from J, leaving 14 bases between the germline ends. There are 14 amino acids in the CDR3, from cysteine to phenylalanine inclusive. Only the CDR3 part of the read is kept: 42 bases, read in frame from the first base.